A single sample gave rise to the 3 T cell receptor beta chains below, sequenced in a study of T cell responses to AZD1222 COVID-19 vaccine. Libraries were prepared by immunoSEQ multiplex PCR; TCRdb keeps only in-frame clonotypes and omits some of them. The sample carries some 99,000 clones, around nine tenths recorded once. The input for sequencing was peripheral blood, taken 28 days after the second AZD1222 dose. The receptors were gathered from an adult who received the AZD1222 COVID-19 vaccine.

CDR3 nucleotide sequence: TGTGCCAGCAGTGAACACCGGACAGGAGTGTTCTTC. It specifies CASSEHRTGVFF. The chain combines TRBV6-1 with TRBJ2-1; 7 bases line up with TRBD1. V was pared by 2 bases and J by 15 bases, with 7 bases of the junction left unmatched. The CDR3 totals 12 residues. Per germline, CDR1 MNHNS and CDR2 SASEGT.

The chain uses TRBV27 and TRBJ2-7; the D call may be TRBD1 or TRBD2 (5 bases each). Looked up from germline, CDR1 is MNHEY and CDR2 is SMNVEV (reference sequence). Trimming took 4 bases from V and 4 from J, leaving 14 bases between them. The CDR3 covers 14 residues. The CDR3 bases are TGTGCCAGCAGTTCACCGGGGCTACCTTACGAGCAGTACTTC. Residues: CASSSPGLPYEQYF.

The V and J genes are TRBV12-3 or TRBV12-4 and TRBJ2-4; D is undetermined. The ends were cut back, 4 bases at V and 9 bases at J, with 10 bases in the middle. There are 12 residues in the CDR3. The CDR3 sequence is CASSSEYGIQYF. The CDR3, as DNA: TGTGCCAGCAGTTCCGAGTACGGCATTCAGTACTTC.